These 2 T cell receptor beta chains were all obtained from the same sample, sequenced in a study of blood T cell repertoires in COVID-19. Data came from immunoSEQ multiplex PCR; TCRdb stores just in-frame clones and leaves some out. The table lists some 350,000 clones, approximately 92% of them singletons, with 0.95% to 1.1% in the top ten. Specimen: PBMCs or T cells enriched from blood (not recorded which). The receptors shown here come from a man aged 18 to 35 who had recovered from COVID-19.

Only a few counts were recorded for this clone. The CDR3 region has the DNA TGTGCCAGCAAAGGGACTAGCGGGGGTAATGAGCAGTTCTTC. Its protein is CASKGTSGGNEQFF. This chain links TRBV7-6 with TRBJ2-1; 14 bases agree with TRBD2. The trim removed 7 bases at V and 7 bases at J, leaving 3 bases unmatched. The CDR3 covers 14 residues. Per germline, CDR1 SGHVS and CDR2 FNYEAQ.

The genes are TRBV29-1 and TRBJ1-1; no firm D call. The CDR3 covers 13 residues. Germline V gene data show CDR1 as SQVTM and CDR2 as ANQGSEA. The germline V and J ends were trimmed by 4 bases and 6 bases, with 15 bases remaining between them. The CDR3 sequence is CSVVGEGLSEAFF. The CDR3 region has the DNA TGCAGCGTTGTCGGAGAGGGCCTCTCTGAAGCTTTCTTT. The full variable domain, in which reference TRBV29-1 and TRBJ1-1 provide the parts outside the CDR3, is SAVISQKPSRDICQRGTSLTIQCQVDSQVTMMFWYRQQPGQSLTLIATANQGSEATYESGFVIDKFPISRPNLTFSTLTVSNMSPEDSSIYLCSVVGEGLSEAFFGQGTRLTVV.